The present T cell receptor (beta chain) was sequenced within a study of control samples from healthy donors and cancer patients. Generated by immunoSEQ multiplex PCR, the TCRdb table keeps only in-frame clones and is missing some. The table lists about 94,000 clones, 70% to 90% of them singletons. Germline V gives CDR1 LGHNA, CDR2 YNFKEQ. The CDR3 sequence is 13 residues long. Trimming cost V 4 bases and J 7 bases, with 14 bases left between them. The TCR was taken from a woman between 45 and 60 years old in good health. This chain uses TRBV4-2 with TRBJ2-7; D is undetermined. Sequenced sample: blood. CDR3 protein: CASSPGPIGEQYF. The CDR3 DNA is TGTGCCAGCAGCCCCGGGCCGATAGGAGAGCAGTACTTC.